The next 5 T cell receptor beta chains were all read from a single sample in a study of cytomegalovirus exposure and HLA in healthy donors. This PCR relied on a set of 60 Vbeta primers and 13 Jbeta primers. Produced via immunoSEQ multiplex PCR; TCRdb's table is partial and in-frame only. The top ten clones hold 1.5% to 2% of a sample with approximately 220,000 clones, roughly 75% of them seen once. Sequencing was done on a sample of PBMCs. These receptors were collected from a woman in her 30s in good health and CMV-seronegative.

The genes are TRBV9 and TRBJ2-1; 7 nucleotides align to TRBD2. Looked up from germline, CDR1 is SGDLS and CDR2 is YYNGEE. The CDR3 has 14 amino acids. V lost 1 base, J lost 5 bases, and 3 bases stayed unmatched. The CDR3 DNA reads as TGTGCCAGCAGCGTAACGGGAGGAAACAATGAGCAGTTCTTC. Residues: CASSVTGGNNEQFF.

J is TRBJ1-6 and V is TRBV5-8; D is unclear. Germline V gene lookup returns CDR1 SGHTS and CDR2 YDEGEE. The CDR3 runs 15 residues. Trimming took off 1 base at V and 7 bases at J, with 12 bases between the two ends. The CDR3, as DNA: TGTGCCAGCAGCTTGATCGGGGTTGCGAATTCACCCCTCCACTTT. Protein product: CASSLIGVANSPLHF.

The V call is TRBV5-4, the J call TRBJ1-1, with 9 bases lining up with TRBD1. CDR3 length equals 16 residues. Germline CDR1 SGHNT, CDR2 YYREEE (reference sequence). Trimming took 1 base from V and 4 from J; bases not matched to a gene: 8. In DNA, the CDR3 is TGTGCCAGCAGCTTGAGACAGGGGGGGGTCGGCACTGAAGCTTTCTTT. Protein product: CASSLRQGGVGTEAFF.

The rearrangement joins TRBV4-2 to TRBJ1-4; TRBD1 is a possible D gene (5 bases). The CDR3 is 13 residues long. The germline V gene has CDR1 LGHNA and CDR2 YNFKEQ. Deletions cut 0 bases from V and 8 bases from J, with 7 bases between. The CDR3, as DNA: TGTGCCAGCAGCCAAGATAGGGGAGAAAAACTGTTTTTT. This codes for CASSQDRGEKLFF.

This sequence joins TRBV2 and TRBJ2-7; no clear D. The CDR3 totals 13 residues. Trimming pared 6 bases from V and 1 base from J, leaving 10 bases between. Germline CDR1 SNHLY, CDR2 FYNNEI. In DNA form, the CDR3 reads TGTGCCAGCAGGTCTTACACATCCTACGAGCAGTACTTC. It is translated as CASRSYTSYEQYF.